This is a list of T cell receptor beta chains from one sample in a study of cytomegalovirus exposure and HLA in healthy donors. Profiling relied on immunoSEQ multiplex PCR, and the TCRdb table lists in-frame clones only, not all of them. Its table records about 190,000 clones. Source material: PBMCs. Receptors originate from a man under 40 in good health and CMV-seronegative. CDR3s include the opening cysteine and the closing phenylalanine or tryptophan. D genes are given only for firm matches.

j_call: TRBJ2-5; d_call: TRBD2; v_call: TRBV7-3; cdr3_nt: TGTGCCAGCAGCTTAAGCGGCTCGGCTAGCGGGAGGCCGTACCAAGAGACCCAGTACTTC; cdr3_aa: CASSLSGSASGRPYQETQYF
j_call: TRBJ1-2; d_call: NA; v_call: TRBV19; cdr3_nt: TGTGCCAGTAGTACACAATCTAACTATGGCTACACCTTC; cdr3_aa: CASSTQSNYGYTF
j_call: TRBJ1-1; d_call: NA; v_call: TRBV19; cdr3_nt: TGTGCCAGTAGTAGTTCCGCATGGGGAGTTGAAGCTTTCTTT; cdr3_aa: CASSSSAWGVEAFF
j_call: TRBJ1-2; d_call: NA; v_call: TRBV29-1; cdr3_nt: TGCAGCGTTGAAGCACGGAGGGGTGAGAGGTATGGCTACACCTTC; cdr3_aa: CSVEARRGERYGYTF
j_call: TRBJ1-1; d_call: TRBD1; v_call: TRBV6-1; cdr3_nt: TGTGCCAGCAGCGAACTGAAGGGACAGAAGAACACTGAAGCTTTCTTT; cdr3_aa: CASSELKGQKNTEAFF
j_call: TRBJ2-7; d_call: NA; v_call: TRBV5-4; cdr3_nt: TGTGCCAGCAGCTTGGGAGGAACCTACGAGCAGTACTTC; cdr3_aa: CASSLGGTYEQYF
j_call: TRBJ2-5; d_call: TRBD2; v_call: TRBV5-5; cdr3_nt: TGTGCCAGCAGCTTGTATGCTAGCGGGGTGGTGGCAGAGACCCAGTACTTC; cdr3_aa: CASSLYASGVVAETQYF
j_call: TRBJ2-1; d_call: TRBD1; v_call: TRBV30; cdr3_nt: TGTGCCTGGAGTTCACAGGGGGTCCCCTACAATGAGCAGTTCTTC; cdr3_aa: CAWSSQGVPYNEQFF
j_call: TRBJ1-2; d_call: NA; v_call: TRBV19; cdr3_nt: TGTGCCAGTACGCCAGGGGCGGAGGGCTACACCTTC; cdr3_aa: CASTPGAEGYTF
j_call: TRBJ2-1; d_call: NA; v_call: TRBV7-8; cdr3_nt: TGTGCCAGCAGCTTAGCACATGAACGGGGATACAATGAGCAGTTCTTC; cdr3_aa: CASSLAHERGYNEQFF
j_call: TRBJ1-1; d_call: NA; v_call: TRBV30; cdr3_nt: TGTGCCTGGACCCAACCCGGGGTTGTGAACACTGAAGCTTTCTTT; cdr3_aa: CAWTQPGVVNTEAFF
j_call: TRBJ1-2; d_call: NA; v_call: TRBV5-6; cdr3_nt: TGTGCCAGCAGCCAGACAGGAAGAGTTGGCTACACCTTC; cdr3_aa: CASSQTGRVGYTF
j_call: TRBJ1-3; d_call: NA; v_call: TRBV10-3; cdr3_nt: TGTGCCATCAGTGACGGTGCCCGCGGGAACACCATATATTTT; cdr3_aa: CAISDGARGNTIYF
j_call: TRBJ2-1; d_call: TRBD2; v_call: TRBV7-9; cdr3_nt: TGTGCCAGCAGCATCGATCCCTCCCCGGGACTAGCGTTCAATGAGCAGTTCTTC; cdr3_aa: CASSIDPSPGLAFNEQFF
j_call: TRBJ1-5; d_call: NA; v_call: TRBV30; cdr3_nt: TGTGCCTGGAGACTGGACATAAATCAGCCCCAGCATTTT; cdr3_aa: CAWRLDINQPQHF